The present T cell receptor beta chain was sequenced within a study of cytomegalovirus exposure and HLA in healthy donors. The PCR had 60 Vbeta and 13 Jbeta primers. The assay was immunoSEQ multiplex PCR, and TCRdb's table has in-frame clones only and misses some. In total, the table holds 220,000 or so clones. This clonotype was obtained from a girl aged 2 to 10 in good health and CMV-seropositive. The source material was PBMCs.

The CDR3 here is CASSFTGPLTDTQYF. The CDR3 DNA reads as TGTGCCAGCAGCTTTACAGGTCCCCTCACAGATACGCAGTATTTT. The chain couples TRBV5-4 to TRBJ2-3; D is perhaps TRBD1 (5 bases). The CDR3 sequence is 15 residues long. CDR1 SGHNT and CDR2 YYREEE come from the germline V gene (reference sequence). Trimming stripped 2 bases from V and 2 bases from J, with 12 bases between.